Detailed here is one T cell receptor beta chain. The investigators amplified TCR beta CDR3 regions from RNA transcripts. The HTBI primer set was used in a first-round RT-PCR of the TCR CDR3. TCRdb reprocessed the multiplex PCR reads with MiXCR, giving one entry per CDR3 protein. The data contain nearly 750,000 distinct CDR3 sequences, 35% of them singletons. The data were obtained in a study of T cells in Graves' hyperthyroidism and ophthalmopathy. Sample: blood. The TCR sequence derives from a woman aged 40-49 years with Graves' hyperthyroidism.

CDR3 region: CASLRGTGVGNQPQHF. The CDR3 nucleotides are TGCGCCAGCCTGAGGGGGACAGGAGTGGGCAATCAGCCCCAGCATTTT. The chain combines TRBV10-1 with TRBJ1-5; TRBD1 matches at 8 bases. This CDR3 has 16 residues. V shed 8 bases, J shed 2 bases, and the junction held 11 bases outside the gene matches. Germline CDR1 is WNHNN and CDR2 is SYGVQD (reference sequence).